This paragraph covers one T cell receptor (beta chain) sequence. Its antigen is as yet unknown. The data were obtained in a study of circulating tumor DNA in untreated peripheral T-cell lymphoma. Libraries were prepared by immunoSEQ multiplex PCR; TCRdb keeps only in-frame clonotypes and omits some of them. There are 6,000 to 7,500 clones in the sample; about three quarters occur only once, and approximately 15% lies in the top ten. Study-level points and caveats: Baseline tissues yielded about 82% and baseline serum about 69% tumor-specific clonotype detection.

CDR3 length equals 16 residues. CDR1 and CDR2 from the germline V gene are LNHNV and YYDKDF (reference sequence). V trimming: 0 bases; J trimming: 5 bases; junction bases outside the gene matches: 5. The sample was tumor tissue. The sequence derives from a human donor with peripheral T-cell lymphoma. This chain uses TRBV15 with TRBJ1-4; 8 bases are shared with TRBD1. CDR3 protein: CATSRDPGGPNEKLFF. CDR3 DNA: TGTGCCACCAGCAGAGATCCAGGGGGCCCGAATGAAAAACTGTTTTTT.